What follows are 25 T cell receptor beta chains derived from one specimen sequenced in a study of graft-versus-host responses after intestinal transplantation. Sequencing used immunoSEQ multiplex PCR; TCRdb keeps in-frame clones, though not all of them. The table has more than 60,000 clones, roughly 87% seen once. These receptors' antigens are unknown. The specimen was unstimulated CD8+ T cells sorted from spleen or lymph node cells, collected before intestinal transplant. These receptors were obtained from a human donor who received an intestinal transplant.

V and J are TRBV6-5 and TRBJ1-2; a possible D gene is TRBD1 (5 bases). From germline, CDR1 is MNHEY and CDR2 SVGAGI. V lost 2 bases and J lost 3, with 7 bases in between. The CDR3 contains 13 residues. The CDR3 DNA sequence: TGTGCCAGCAGTTACGGGGGGTACTATGGCTACACCTTC. Translation: CASSYGGYYGYTF.

This clone was seen only once. The genes are TRBV9 and TRBJ2-2; 13 bases are shared with TRBD2. Germline V CDR1 and CDR2: SGDLS, YYNGEE. The CDR3 covers 19 residues. V was clipped by 3 bases and J by 4 bases; unmatched bases: 12. The chain's CDR3 is CASSDPAQRLAGGTGELFF. The CDR3, as DNA: TGTGCCAGCAGCGACCCGGCCCAGAGACTAGCGGGGGGCACCGGGGAGCTGTTTTTT.

This clone was observed a handful of times. V is TRBV6-5 and J is TRBJ2-1; tentative D call: TRBD2 (6 bases). V lost 5 bases to trimming and J lost 4 bases, with 12 bases between them. This CDR3 is 14 amino acids long. Per germline, CDR1 MNHEY and CDR2 SVGAGI. This CDR3 is CASSHRGMYNEQFF. DNA of the CDR3: TGTGCCAGCAGTCACCGGGGGATGTACAATGAGCAGTTCTTC.

This chain uses TRBV5-6 with TRBJ1-1, with D possibly TRBD1 on 6 matching bases. The V end lost 4 bases, the J end lost 5 bases, and 18 bases lay between the germline ends. CDR1 SGHDT and CDR2 YYEEEE come from the germline V gene. CDR3 length: 15 residues. CDR3 residues: CASSPSIKGGTEAFF. The CDR3 DNA reads as TGTGCCAGCAGCCCCAGCATTAAGGGGGGGACTGAAGCTTTCTTT.

This chain links TRBV27 with TRBJ2-1; D is possibly TRBD2 (5 bases). V dropped 5 bases and J dropped 9 bases, with 17 bases sitting between them. The CDR3 is 14 amino acids. Germline CDR1 MNHEY, CDR2 SMNVEV (reference sequence). The DNA for the CDR3 is TGTGCCAGCAGTACGGGCCTTTACGGGGTTGAGCAGTTCTTC. This sequence encodes CASSTGLYGVEQFF.

V gene TRBV6-5 combines with J gene TRBJ2-2, with D possibly TRBD1 on 5 matching bases. Per the germline V gene, CDR1 is MNHEY and CDR2 is SVGAGI. This CDR3 is built from 16 residues. V lost 2 bases and J lost 5, with 15 bases in between. The CDR3 protein is CASSYGFQGVTGELFF. CDR3 bases: TGTGCCAGCAGTTACGGGTTTCAGGGTGTAACCGGGGAGCTGTTTTTT.

The chain is built from TRBV12-5 and TRBJ2-1, with 8 bases aligning to TRBD2. The CDR3 contains 14 residues. CDR1 and CDR2 from the germline V gene are LGHNT and FRNRAP. The V gene end was trimmed by 7 bases and the J gene end by 8 bases; junction bases not matched to a gene: 10. For the CDR3, the DNA is TGTGCTAGTGAGTACAGCGGGGGAATGGATGAGCAGTTCTTC. Its protein is CASEYSGGMDEQFF.

The genes are TRBV7-8 and TRBJ2-4; TRBD1 might be the D (6 bases). Trimming stripped 0 bases from V and 3 bases from J, with 15 bases between. Germline loops: CDR1 SGHVS, CDR2 FQNEAQ. This CDR3 is 17 amino acids long. The CDR3 sequence is CASSLAGAQGGKNIQYF. CDR3 DNA sequence: TGTGCCAGCAGCTTAGCGGGGGCCCAAGGGGGCAAAAACATTCAGTACTTC.

The chain couples TRBV11-2 to TRBJ2-7; no definite D call. The V gene lost 3 bases and the J gene lost 2 bases, with 8 bases spanning the gap. The CDR3 totals 13 residues. CDR1 is SGHAT and CDR2 is FQNNGV in the germline V gene. CDR3 sequence: CASSFGSAYEQYF. Here the CDR3 DNA reads TGTGCCAGCAGCTTTGGCAGCGCCTACGAGCAGTACTTC.

J is TRBJ1-5 and V is TRBV27, with D perhaps matching TRBD1 (6 bases). V lost 6 bases and J lost 1, with 10 bases in between. The CDR3 consists of 14 residues. Germline V gene lookup returns CDR1 MNHEY and CDR2 SMNVEV (reference sequence). The CDR3 DNA reads as TGTGCCAGCAGGAGGGGGATAAGCAATCAGCCCCAGCATTTT. This sequence encodes CASRRGISNQPQHF.

CDR3: CASSPTGGGSYEQYF. Written as DNA, the CDR3 is TGTGCCAGCAGTCCCACGGGGGGGGGCTCGTACGAGCAGTACTTC. V is TRBV13 and J is TRBJ2-7; 8 nucleotides line up with TRBD2. Unmatched junction bases numbered 11, after V lost 6 bases and J lost 4 bases. CDR3 length equals 15 residues. Germline V gene lookup returns CDR1 PRHDT and CDR2 FYEKMQ (reference sequence).

The rearrangement links TRBV9 to TRBJ2-5, with TRBD2 as a possible D gene (7 bases). The V gene's germline CDR1 is SGDLS and CDR2 YYNGEE. The CDR3 is 15 amino acids. V was trimmed by 4 bases and J by 5 bases, leaving 18 bases between them. CDR3: CASSPEWGGRETQYF. The CDR3 coding sequence is TGTGCCAGCAGCCCCGAATGGGGGGGCCGGGAGACCCAGTACTTC.

The chain recombines TRBV6-1 with TRBJ2-7, with 7 bases identical to TRBD1. Germline assignment: CDR1 MNHNS and CDR2 SASEGT. V gave up 2 bases and J gave up 2 bases; unmatched junction bases: 3. This CDR3 has 14 amino acids. DNA for the CDR3: TGTGCCAGCAGTGAATGGCAGGGGGCCTACGAGCAGTACTTC. Translating gives CASSEWQGAYEQYF.

This clone has a single count. V is TRBV5-1 and J is TRBJ2-2; a possible D gene is TRBD1 (5 bases). The ends were cut back, 4 bases at V and 5 bases at J, with 24 bases in the middle. The germline V gene has CDR1 SGHRS and CDR2 YFSETQ. This CDR3 has 18 residues. The CDR3 coding sequence is TGCGCCAGCAGCCCCCACACCCCGACAGTAGCCGGGACCGGGGAGCTGTTTTTT. It is translated as CASSPHTPTVAGTGELFF.

The chain recombines TRBV19 with TRBJ2-5; D is uncertain. The CDR3 spans 14 residues. V dropped 3 bases and J dropped 0 bases, with 8 bases sitting between them. Germline lookup yields CDR1 LNHDA and CDR2 SQIVND (reference sequence). The CDR3 DNA sequence: TGTGCCAGTAGTATTTCCCCCGACCAAGAGACCCAGTACTTC. This encodes CASSISPDQETQYF. Using reference TRBV19 and TRBJ2-5 for the parts outside the CDR3, the full variable domain is DGGITQSPKYLFRKEGQNVTLSCEQNLNHDAMYWYRQDPGQGLRLIYYSQIVNDFQKGDIAEGYSVSREKKESFPLTVTSAQKNPTAFYLCASSISPDQETQYFGPGTRLLVL.

The rearrangement joins TRBV7-9 to TRBJ2-3, with TRBD2 matching 10 bases. The V and J ends lost 1 base and 3 bases, in that order; junction bases with no gene match: 7. Germline V gives CDR1 SEHNR, CDR2 FQNEAQ (reference sequence). The CDR3 covers 17 residues. CDR3 residues: CASSLEGLAGATDTQYF. CDR3 nucleotide sequence: TGTGCCAGCAGCTTAGAAGGCCTAGCGGGGGCGACAGATACGCAGTATTTT.

This sequence joins TRBV27 and TRBJ2-7; tentative D call: TRBD2 (5 bases). Trimming stripped 5 bases from V and 2 bases from J, with 16 bases between. Germline V gene data show CDR1 as MNHEY and CDR2 as SMNVEV (reference sequence). This CDR3 spans 15 amino acids. The CDR3 here is CASSPTLPGTYEQYF. The DNA for the CDR3 is TGTGCCAGCAGTCCCACTCTACCGGGAACCTACGAGCAGTACTTC.

The chain has TRBV12-5 and TRBJ2-5; the D gene is possibly TRBD2 (6 bases). The CDR3 loop spans 15 amino acids. In germline, CDR1 is LGHNT, CDR2 FRNRAP. V was cut by 6 bases and J by 9 bases, with 23 bases left in between. CDR3 in DNA: TGTGCTAGTGGCTGGTTTAGTGGCGGGGAGGAGGCCCAGTACTTC. Protein sequence: CASGWFSGGEEAQYF.

This chain joins TRBV2 and TRBJ2-5; TRBD1 matches at 8 bases. This CDR3 is built from 15 residues. CDR1 is SNHLY and CDR2 is FYNNEI in the germline V gene. Trimming removed 3 bases from V and 5 bases from J; junction bases left unmatched: 8. The CDR3 here is CASSDPKTGEETQYF. CDR3 nucleotide sequence: TGTGCCAGCAGTGATCCGAAGACAGGGGAGGAGACCCAGTACTTC.

The gene calls are TRBV5-8 and TRBJ1-5, with a weak D call TRBD1 (6 bases). Per germline, CDR1 SGHTS and CDR2 YDEGEE. V lost 2 bases, J lost 4 bases, and 10 bases lay in between. This CDR3 contains 14 residues. CDR3 loop: CASSLWQGNQPQHF. The CDR3 DNA reads as TGTGCCAGCAGCTTATGGCAGGGGAATCAGCCCCAGCATTTT.

The J gene is TRBJ1-3, the V gene TRBV11-2; D might be TRBD1 (6 bases). The CDR3 has 14 amino acids. Germline CDR1 is SGHAT and CDR2 is FQNNGV. The V end lost 5 bases, the J end lost 4 bases, and 12 bases lay between the germline ends. This CDR3 is CASSPTGTGNTIYF. The CDR3 bases are TGTGCCAGCAGCCCTACCGGGACAGGAAACACCATATATTTT.

This rearrangement joins TRBV7-2 to TRBJ2-1; D call uncertain. The CDR3 runs 14 residues. CDR1 is SGHTA, CDR2 FQGNSA, per germline. V was pared by 4 bases and J by 5 bases, with 12 bases between. This CDR3 reads CASSSAGSDNEQFF. CDR3 DNA sequence: TGTGCCAGCAGCTCGGCCGGGTCCGACAATGAGCAGTTCTTC. The variable domain in full, completed from reference TRBV7-2 and TRBJ2-1, reads GAGVSQSPSNKVTEKGKDVELRCDPISGHTALYWYRQSLGQGLEFLIYFQGNSAPDKSGLPSDRFSAERTGGSVSTLTIQRTQQEDSAVYLCASSSAGSDNEQFFGPGTRLTVL.

The V call is TRBV6-4, the J call TRBJ2-3; TRBD2 matches 8 bases. This CDR3 contains 14 residues. The J segment lost 2 bases and the V segment lost 6 bases, leaving 4 bases of the junction unmatched. Per germline, CDR1 MRHNA and CDR2 SNTAGT. The CDR3 DNA reads as TGTGCCAGCAGCGCAGCGGGGGTCACAGATACGCAGTATTTT. Protein: CASSAAGVTDTQYF.

The chain employs TRBV5-6 and TRBJ2-5; a weak D match, TRBD1 (5 bases). CDR3 length: 14 residues. In germline, CDR1 is SGHDT, CDR2 YYEEEE. V shed 0 bases and J shed 1 base, with 7 bases lying between them. CDR3 sequence reads: CASSLGGSQETQYF. The CDR3 region has the DNA TGTGCCAGCAGCTTGGGGGGCAGCCAAGAGACCCAGTACTTC.

J is TRBJ2-2 and V is TRBV6-6; TRBD2 agrees at 7 bases. J was trimmed by 4 bases and V by 4 bases; bases with no gene match: 3. Per the germline V gene, CDR1 is MNHNY and CDR2 is SVGAGI (reference sequence). The CDR3 length is 14 residues. CDR3 in DNA: TGTGCCAGCAGTTTGGGGGAGGGCACCGGGGAGCTGTTTTTT. Protein: CASSLGEGTGELFF.